This TCR beta chain was sequenced in a study of T cells after yellow fever vaccination. The study, taken as a whole, reports: Researchers report a weaker secondary response that nonetheless peaked faster, day 5 versus 15.

The CDR3 extends over 11 amino acids. The V end lost 4 bases, the J end lost 1 base, and 5 bases lay between the germline ends. Germline CDR1 reads SQVTM; CDR2 reads ANQGSEA. In its sample, this clonotype was seen many times. Its specificity is unknown. From the 5' RACE reads, TCRdb called clonotypes with MiXCR, one entry per CDR3 protein. The sample has 600,000 to 750,000 distinct CDR3 sequences; about 12% are singletons. The source of this sequence is a man aged 30 to 45 who received the YFV17D yellow fever vaccine. Sequences were derived from PBMCs, sampled on the day of the yellow fever booster vaccination. This chain uses TRBV29-1 with TRBJ2-7; TRBD2 is a possible D gene (5 bases). The CDR3 sequence: CSVGGSYEQYF. The CDR3 region has the DNA TGCAGCGTTGGAGGGTCCTACGAGCAGTACTTC.